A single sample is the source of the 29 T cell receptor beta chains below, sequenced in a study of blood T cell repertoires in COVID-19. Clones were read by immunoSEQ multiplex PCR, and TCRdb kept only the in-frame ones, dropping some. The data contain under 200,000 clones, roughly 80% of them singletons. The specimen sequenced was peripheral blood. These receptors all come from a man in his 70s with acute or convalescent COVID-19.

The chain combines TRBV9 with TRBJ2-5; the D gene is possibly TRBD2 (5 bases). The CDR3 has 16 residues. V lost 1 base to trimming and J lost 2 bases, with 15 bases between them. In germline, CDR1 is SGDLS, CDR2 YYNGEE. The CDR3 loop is CASSVSRGSYQETQYF. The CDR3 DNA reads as TGTGCCAGCAGCGTATCCCGGGGAAGTTATCAAGAGACCCAGTACTTC.

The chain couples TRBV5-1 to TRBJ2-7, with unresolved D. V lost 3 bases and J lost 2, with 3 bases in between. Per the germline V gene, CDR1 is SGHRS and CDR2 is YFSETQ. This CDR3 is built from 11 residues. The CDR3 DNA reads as TGCGCCAGCAGCTCAGCCTACGAGCAGTACTTC. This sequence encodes CASSSAYEQYF.

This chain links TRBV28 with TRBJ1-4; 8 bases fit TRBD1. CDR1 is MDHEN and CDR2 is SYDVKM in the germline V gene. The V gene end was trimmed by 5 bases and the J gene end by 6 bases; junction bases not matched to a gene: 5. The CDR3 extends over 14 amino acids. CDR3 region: CASSPGTGDEKLFF. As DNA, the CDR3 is TGTGCCAGCAGTCCCGGGACAGGCGATGAAAAACTGTTTTTT.

This chain's CDR3 is CSASLGADTDTQYF. The CDR3 coding sequence is TGCAGTGCTAGTTTGGGGGCTGACACAGATACGCAGTATTTT. This chain uses TRBV20-1 with TRBJ2-3; tentatively, D is TRBD1 (6 bases). The V end was cut by 3 bases, the J end by 2 bases, with 12 bases between. The CDR3 spans 14 residues. Germline V CDR1 and CDR2: DFQATT, SNEGSKA (reference sequence).

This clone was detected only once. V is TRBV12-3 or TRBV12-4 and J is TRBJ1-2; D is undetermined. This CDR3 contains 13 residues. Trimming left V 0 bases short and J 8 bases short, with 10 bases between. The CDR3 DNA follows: TGTGCCAGCAGTTTAGCGCGTCGGTGGGGCTACACCTTC. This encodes CASSLARRWGYTF.

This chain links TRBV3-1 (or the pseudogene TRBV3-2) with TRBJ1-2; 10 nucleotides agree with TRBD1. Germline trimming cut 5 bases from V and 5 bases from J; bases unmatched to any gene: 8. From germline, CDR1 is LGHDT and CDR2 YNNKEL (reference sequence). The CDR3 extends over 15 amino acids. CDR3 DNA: TGTGCCAGCAGCGCTCTTGGGACAGGGGTTTATGGCTACACCTTC. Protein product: CASSALGTGVYGYTF.

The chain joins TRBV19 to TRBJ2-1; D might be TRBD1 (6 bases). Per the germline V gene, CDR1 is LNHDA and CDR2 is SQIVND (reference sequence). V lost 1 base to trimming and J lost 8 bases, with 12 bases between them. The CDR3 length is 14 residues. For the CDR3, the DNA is TGTGCCAGTAGTATAGGACAGGTAGGAGATGAGCAGTTCTTC. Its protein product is CASSIGQVGDEQFF.

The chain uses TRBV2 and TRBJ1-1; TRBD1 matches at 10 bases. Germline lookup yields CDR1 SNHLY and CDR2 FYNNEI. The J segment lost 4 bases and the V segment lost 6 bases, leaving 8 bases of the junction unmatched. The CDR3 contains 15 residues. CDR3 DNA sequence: TGTGCCAGCAGACCCCGACAGGGGGCGGGCACTGAAGCTTTCTTT. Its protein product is CASRPRQGAGTEAFF.

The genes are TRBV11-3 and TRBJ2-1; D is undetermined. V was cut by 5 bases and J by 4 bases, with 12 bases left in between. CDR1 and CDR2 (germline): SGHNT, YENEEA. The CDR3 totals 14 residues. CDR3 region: CASSHLLNYNEQFF. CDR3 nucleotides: TGTGCCAGCAGCCATTTACTTAATTACAATGAGCAGTTCTTC.

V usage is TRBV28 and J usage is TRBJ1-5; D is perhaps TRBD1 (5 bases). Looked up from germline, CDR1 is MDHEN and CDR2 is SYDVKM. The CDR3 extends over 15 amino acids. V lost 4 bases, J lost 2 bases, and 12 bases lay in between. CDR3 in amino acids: CASSWGGRGNQPQHF. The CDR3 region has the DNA TGTGCCAGCAGTTGGGGGGGTAGGGGCAATCAGCCCCAGCATTTT.

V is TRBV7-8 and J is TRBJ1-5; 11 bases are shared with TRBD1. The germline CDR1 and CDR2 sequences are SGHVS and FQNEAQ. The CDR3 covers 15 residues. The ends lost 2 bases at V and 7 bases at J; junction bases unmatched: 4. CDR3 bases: TGTGCCAGCAGCTTATCCGGGACAGGGGGACAGCCCCAGCATTTT. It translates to CASSLSGTGGQPQHF.

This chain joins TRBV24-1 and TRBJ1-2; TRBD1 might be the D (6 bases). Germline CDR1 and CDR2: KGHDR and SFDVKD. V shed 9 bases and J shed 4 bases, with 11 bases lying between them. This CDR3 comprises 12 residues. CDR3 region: CATADRSYGYTF. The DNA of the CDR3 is TGTGCCACCGCAGACAGGTCCTATGGCTACACCTTC.

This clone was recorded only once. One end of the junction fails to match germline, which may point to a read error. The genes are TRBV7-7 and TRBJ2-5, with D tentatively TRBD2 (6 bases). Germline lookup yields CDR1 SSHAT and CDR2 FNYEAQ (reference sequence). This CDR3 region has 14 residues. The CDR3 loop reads CASSGPGSQETQYF. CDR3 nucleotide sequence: TGTGCTAGCAGCGGGCCAGGGTCCCAAGAGACCCAGTACTTC.

The CDR3 is CASSTRQVSYEQYF. For the CDR3, the DNA is TGTGCCAGCAGTACAAGACAGGTCTCCTACGAGCAGTACTTC. The chain has TRBV6-5 and TRBJ2-7, with a tentative D call TRBD1 (6 bases). The CDR3 is made up of 14 amino acids. Germline CDR1 MNHEY, CDR2 SVGAGI. Between the trimmed V and J ends, which lost 5 bases and 0 bases, there was a span of 11 bases.

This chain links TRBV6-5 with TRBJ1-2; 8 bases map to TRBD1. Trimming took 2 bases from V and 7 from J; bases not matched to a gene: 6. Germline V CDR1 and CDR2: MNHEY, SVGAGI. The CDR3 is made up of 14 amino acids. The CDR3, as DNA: TGTGCCAGCAGTTACCGAACAGGGGGTGGTGGCTACACCTTC. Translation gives CASSYRTGGGGYTF.

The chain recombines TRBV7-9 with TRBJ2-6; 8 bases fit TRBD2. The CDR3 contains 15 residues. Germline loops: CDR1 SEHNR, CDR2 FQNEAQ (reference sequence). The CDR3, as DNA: TGTGCGGGGACTCGGGGGGGCTCTGGGGCCAACGTCCTGACTTTC. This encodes CAGTRGGSGANVLTF.

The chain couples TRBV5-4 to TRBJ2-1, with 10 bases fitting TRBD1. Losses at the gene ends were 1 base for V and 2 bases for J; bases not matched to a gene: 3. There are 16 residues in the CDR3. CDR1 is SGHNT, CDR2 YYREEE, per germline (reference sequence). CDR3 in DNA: TGTGCCAGCAGCTTGCGCGGGACAGGGGCCTACAATGAGCAGTTCTTC. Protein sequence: CASSLRGTGAYNEQFF.

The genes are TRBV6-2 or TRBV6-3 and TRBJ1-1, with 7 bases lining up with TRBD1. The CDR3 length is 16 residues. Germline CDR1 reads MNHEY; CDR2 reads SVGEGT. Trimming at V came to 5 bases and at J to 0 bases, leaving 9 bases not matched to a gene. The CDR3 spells CASSAGQQGMNTEAFF. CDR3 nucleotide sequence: TGTGCCAGCAGTGCGGGACAGCAGGGCATGAACACTGAAGCTTTCTTT.

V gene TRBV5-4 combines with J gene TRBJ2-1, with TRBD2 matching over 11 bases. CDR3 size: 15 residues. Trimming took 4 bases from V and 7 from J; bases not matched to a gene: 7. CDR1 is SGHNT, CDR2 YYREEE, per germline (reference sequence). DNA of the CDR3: TGTGCCAGCAGCCTGAGACTAGCGGGAAGGAATGAGCAGTTCTTC. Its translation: CASSLRLAGRNEQFF.

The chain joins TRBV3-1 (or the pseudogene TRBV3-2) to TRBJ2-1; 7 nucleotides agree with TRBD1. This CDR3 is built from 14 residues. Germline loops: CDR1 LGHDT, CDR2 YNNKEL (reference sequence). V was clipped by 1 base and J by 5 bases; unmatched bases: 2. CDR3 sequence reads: CASSQGQGDNEQFF. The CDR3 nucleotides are TGTGCCAGCAGCCAAGGACAGGGAGACAATGAGCAGTTCTTC.

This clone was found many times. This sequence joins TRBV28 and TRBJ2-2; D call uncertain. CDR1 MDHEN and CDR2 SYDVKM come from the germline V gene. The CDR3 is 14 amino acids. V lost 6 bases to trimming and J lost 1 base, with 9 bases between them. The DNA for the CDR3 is TGTGCCAGCAGGGCAGACTGGAACACCGGGGAGCTGTTTTTT. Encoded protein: CASRADWNTGELFF.

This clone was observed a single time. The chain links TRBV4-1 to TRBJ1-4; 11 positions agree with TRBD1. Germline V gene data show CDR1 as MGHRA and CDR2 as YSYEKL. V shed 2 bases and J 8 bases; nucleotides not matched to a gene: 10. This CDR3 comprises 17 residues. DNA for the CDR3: TGCGCCAGCAGCCAACCTCCCGGACAGGGGGCAGAGGAAAAACTGTTTTTT. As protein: CASSQPPGQGAEEKLFF.

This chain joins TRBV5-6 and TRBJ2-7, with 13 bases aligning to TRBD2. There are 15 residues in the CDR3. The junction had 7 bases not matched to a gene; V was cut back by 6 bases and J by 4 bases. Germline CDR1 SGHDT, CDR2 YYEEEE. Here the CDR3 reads CASIRLAGGGYEQYF. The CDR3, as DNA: TGTGCCAGCATCCGACTAGCGGGAGGTGGGTACGAGCAGTACTTC. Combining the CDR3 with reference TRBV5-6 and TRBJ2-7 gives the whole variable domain DAGVTQSPTHLIKTRGQQVTLRCSPKSGHDTVSWYQQALGQGPQFIFQYYEEEERQRGNFPDRFSGHQFPNYSSELNVNALLLGDSALYLCASIRLAGGGYEQYFGPGTRLTVT.

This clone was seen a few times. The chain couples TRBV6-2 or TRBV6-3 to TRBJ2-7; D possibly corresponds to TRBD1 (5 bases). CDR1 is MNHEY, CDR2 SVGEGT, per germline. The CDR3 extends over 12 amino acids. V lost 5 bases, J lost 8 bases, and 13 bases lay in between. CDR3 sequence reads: CASSNTGPKQYF. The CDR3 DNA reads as TGTGCCAGCAGTAATACAGGTCCCAAGCAGTACTTC.

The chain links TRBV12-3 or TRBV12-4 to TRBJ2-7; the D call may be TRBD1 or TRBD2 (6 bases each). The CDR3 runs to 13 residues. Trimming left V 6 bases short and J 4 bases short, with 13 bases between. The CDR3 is CASSLQGGYEQYF. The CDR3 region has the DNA TGTGCCAGCAGCTTACAGGGAGGATACGAGCAGTACTTC.

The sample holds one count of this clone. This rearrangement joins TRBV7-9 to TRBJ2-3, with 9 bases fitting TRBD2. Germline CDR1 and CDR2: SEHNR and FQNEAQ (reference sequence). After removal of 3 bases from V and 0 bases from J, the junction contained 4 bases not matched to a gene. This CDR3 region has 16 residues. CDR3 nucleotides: TGTGCCAGCAGCTTGAGACTAGCGGCTAGCACAGATACGCAGTATTTT. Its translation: CASSLRLAASTDTQYF.

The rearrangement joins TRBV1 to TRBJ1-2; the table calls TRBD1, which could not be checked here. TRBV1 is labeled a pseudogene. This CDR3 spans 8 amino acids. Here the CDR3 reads CTSSRASF. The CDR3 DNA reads TGCACCAGCAGCCGGGCCAGCTTC.

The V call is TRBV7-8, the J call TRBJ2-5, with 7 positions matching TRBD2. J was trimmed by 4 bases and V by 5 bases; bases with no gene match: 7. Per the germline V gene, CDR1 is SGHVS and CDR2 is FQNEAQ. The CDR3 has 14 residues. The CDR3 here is CASSPSTGGETQYF. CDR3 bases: TGTGCCAGCAGCCCCTCAACGGGAGGAGAGACCCAGTACTTC.

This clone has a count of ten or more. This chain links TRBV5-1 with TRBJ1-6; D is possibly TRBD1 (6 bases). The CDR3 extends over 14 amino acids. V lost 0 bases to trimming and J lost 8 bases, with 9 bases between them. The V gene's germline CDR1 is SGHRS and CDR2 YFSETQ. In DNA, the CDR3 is TGCGCCAGCAGCTTGGAGGGGGATTATTCACCCCTCCACTTT. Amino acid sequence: CASSLEGDYSPLHF.